This T cell receptor (beta chain) was captured in a study of blood T cell repertoires in COVID-19. Study at large: Sites across the United States, Italy and Spain contributed samples from acute and convalescent COVID-19. In each case, the material was cDNA or gDNA derived from T cells, B-cell-depleted T cells, or PBMCs.

Original handling: Amplification with reference gene primers provided the estimates of nucleated cell counts. TCRdb's table, derived via immunoSEQ multiplex PCR, lists solely in-frame clones and lacks some. V, J and clone size derive from that table, while D and trimming were established from the DNA sequence. The repertoire holds about 120,000 clones, 75% to 85% seen once, with about 40% in the top ten. The CDR3 runs 16 residues. Sequenced: peripheral blood. This rearrangement joins TRBV21-1 to TRBJ1-2; the table calls TRBD1, which could not be checked here. TRBV21-1 is described as a pseudogene. The source of this sequence is a man in his forties with active or convalescent COVID-19. CDR3 sequence (DNA): TGTGCCAGCAGCAAAGAGCACAGAACAAGAAACTATGGCTACACCTTC. Its protein is CASSKEHRTRNYGYTF.